The 27 T cell receptor beta chains below were found in one sample sequenced in a study of blood T cell repertoires in COVID-19. Here immunoSEQ multiplex PCR was the method, and the copy in TCRdb shows in-frame clones only, minus some. The sample lists around 250,000 clones, about nine tenths seen once, with 1% to 1.5% in the top ten. The sequenced sample consisted of PBMCs or T cells enriched from blood (not recorded which). Source of these receptors: a human donor in a cohort exposed to, infected with or recovered from COVID-19 (not recorded which). The donor label of this sample is uncertain.

As to this clone: The same CDR3 is also encoded by other DNA sequences in this sample. The CDR3 sequence is CASSPRTGRNTEAFF. CDR3 DNA: TGTGCCAGCAGCCCCCGGACAGGGAGGAACACTGAAGCTTTCTTT. The chain joins TRBV5-4 to TRBJ1-1; TRBD1 matches at 8 bases. Trimming removed 4 bases from V and 1 base from J; junction bases left unmatched: 6. The CDR3 is made up of 15 amino acids. Germline values: CDR1 SGHNT, CDR2 YYREEE (reference sequence).

This clone has just one count. The chain has TRBV19 and TRBJ1-2, with D hard to call. Germline V gives CDR1 LNHDA, CDR2 SQIVND (reference sequence). This CDR3 spans 14 amino acids. V lost 7 bases, J lost 8 bases, and 20 bases lay in between. In DNA form, the CDR3 reads TGTGCCAGTACCCCCGGAACCCGGAGGAGAGGCTACACCTTC. This sequence encodes CASTPGTRRRGYTF.

The gene calls are TRBV29-1 and TRBJ1-2, with TRBD1 matching over 8 bases. The CDR3 runs to 13 residues. Trimming took 5 bases from V and 5 from J; bases not matched to a gene: 7. Looked up from germline, CDR1 is SQVTM and CDR2 is ANQGSEA. The CDR3 region is CSVPHRTGYGYTF. In DNA form, the CDR3 reads TGCAGCGTTCCCCACCGGACAGGGTATGGCTACACCTTC.

The chain is built from TRBV4-2 and TRBJ1-3; a possible D gene is TRBD1 (5 bases). Trimming shortened V by 0 bases and J by 0 bases, and 21 bases separated the two germline ends. Germline loops: CDR1 LGHNA, CDR2 YNFKEQ. This CDR3 spans 20 amino acids. The CDR3, as DNA: TGTGCCAGCAGCCAAGATTCGGGGGGACGACCGGCGGACTCTGGAAACACCATATATTTT. Its translation is CASSQDSGGRPADSGNTIYF.

The chain couples TRBV30 to TRBJ1-1; no reliable D call. V gave up 4 bases and J gave up 1 base, with 10 bases separating them. The CDR3 runs to 13 residues. From germline, CDR1 is GTSNPN and CDR2 SVGIG (reference sequence). CDR3 nucleotides: TGTGCCTGGACTAAGATGCAGAACACTGAAGCTTTCTTT. Its protein product is CAWTKMQNTEAFF.

The chain carries TRBV24-1 and TRBJ1-1; D is unclear. The germline V gene has CDR1 KGHDR and CDR2 SFDVKD. V was trimmed by 2 bases and J by 4 bases, leaving 7 bases between them. The CDR3 is made up of 13 amino acids. CDR3 bases: TGTGCCACCAGTGATTCCCGGGGCACTGAAGCTTTCTTT. Its translation is CATSDSRGTEAFF.

Of note for this clone: Different DNA sequences within this sample yield the same CDR3. This chain connects TRBV28 to TRBJ1-3; a weak D match, TRBD1 (5 bases). This CDR3 is built from 14 residues. Trimming removed 4 bases at V and 3 bases at J, with 10 bases between. Germline V CDR1 and CDR2: MDHEN, SYDVKM. In DNA, the CDR3 is TGTGCCAGCAGTTCAGGGTTGGGTGGAAACACCATATATTTT. This codes for CASSSGLGGNTIYF.

J is TRBJ1-2 and V is TRBV6-4; D not certain. This CDR3 spans 14 amino acids. V was clipped by 4 bases and J by 0 bases, with 9 bases between them. Germline CDR1 MRHNA, CDR2 SNTAGT. CDR3 region: CASSGLLANYGYTF. DNA of the CDR3: TGTGCCAGCAGTGGACTGCTAGCTAACTATGGCTACACCTTC.

Of note for this clone: The same CDR3 arises from other DNA sequences in this sample as well. The chain links TRBV9 to TRBJ1-1, with TRBD1 matching 7 bases. V dropped 0 bases and J dropped 1; count of bases not matched to a gene: 0. The CDR3 is 14 residues long. Per the germline V gene, CDR1 is SGDLS and CDR2 is YYNGEE. CDR3 DNA: TGTGCCAGCAGCGTAGGACAGGGGAACACTGAAGCTTTCTTT. It translates to CASSVGQGNTEAFF.

V gene TRBV23-1 combines with J gene TRBJ2-7; TRBD1 aligns across 12 bases. TRBV23-1 is sorted into the ORF group, with uncertain function. Trimming removed 4 bases from V and 5 bases from J; junction bases left unmatched: 12. The length of the CDR3 is 17 residues. CDR3 nucleotide sequence: TGCGCCAGCAGTCGGAGAACGGGGGACAGGGGGCGAAACGAGCAGTACTTC. Translating gives CASSRRTGDRGRNEQYF.

The chain has TRBV5-4 and TRBJ1-6; 8 positions agree with TRBD1. Germline trimming cut 0 bases from V and 10 bases from J; bases unmatched to any gene: 6. In germline, CDR1 is SGHNT, CDR2 YYREEE (reference sequence). The CDR3 is 15 residues long. The CDR3 sequence: CASSLAGTGGSPLHF. The CDR3 DNA reads TGTGCCAGCAGCTTGGCCGGGACAGGAGGATCACCCCTCCACTTT.

The V gene is TRBV5-1, the J gene TRBJ1-6; 10 positions agree with TRBD1. Germline CDR1 is SGHRS and CDR2 is YFSETQ. Losses at the gene ends were 4 bases for V and 5 bases for J; bases not matched to a gene: 6. The CDR3 is made up of 16 amino acids. The CDR3 loop reads CASSTRTGGNNSPLHF. CDR3 in DNA: TGCGCCAGCAGCACTCGGACAGGGGGGAATAATTCACCCCTCCACTTT.

V gene TRBV19 combines with J gene TRBJ1-1; tentative D call: TRBD1 (6 bases). CDR1 LNHDA and CDR2 SQIVND come from the germline V gene (reference sequence). V lost 6 bases and J lost 2, with 13 bases in between. The CDR3 extends over 14 amino acids. The CDR3 here is CASRLQGFNTEAFF. The DNA of the CDR3 is TGTGCCAGTAGGCTACAGGGTTTTAACACTGAAGCTTTCTTT. Combining the CDR3 with reference TRBV19 and TRBJ1-1 gives the whole variable domain DGGITQSPKYLFRKEGQNVTLSCEQNLNHDAMYWYRQDPGQGLRLIYYSQIVNDFQKGDIAEGYSVSREKKESFPLTVTSAQKNPTAFYLCASRLQGFNTEAFFGQGTRLTVV.

The chain has TRBV10-3 and TRBJ1-1, with TRBD1 matching over 9 bases. The germline V gene has CDR1 ENHRY and CDR2 SYGVKD. The V segment lost 6 bases and the J segment 4 bases; nucleotides outside the gene matches: 3. This CDR3 contains 13 residues. CDR3 nucleotide sequence: TGTGCCATCAGCCAGACAGGGGGCACTGAAGCTTTCTTT. This encodes CAISQTGGTEAFF.

The J gene is TRBJ1-3, the V gene TRBV7-6, with D possibly TRBD1 on 5 matching bases. V gave up 4 bases and J gave up 4 bases, with 26 bases separating them. The CDR3 has 19 amino acids. Germline loops: CDR1 SGHVS, CDR2 FNYEAQ. CDR3 amino acids: CASSSDIKPGSGSGNTIYF. The CDR3 DNA reads TGTGCCAGCAGCTCTGACATAAAGCCAGGGTCCGGGTCGGGAAACACCATATATTTT.

The chain links TRBV4-2 to TRBJ1-6; D uncertain. The V end was cut by 0 bases, the J end by 9 bases, with 12 bases between. Germline lookup yields CDR1 LGHNA and CDR2 YNFKEQ. This CDR3 has 15 residues. In DNA form, the CDR3 reads TGTGCCAGCAGCCAAGAGGGCGTCGGTGGTTCACCCCTCCACTTT. It is translated as CASSQEGVGGSPLHF.

The chain links TRBV28 to TRBJ2-3; TRBD2 agrees at 12 bases. Trimming removed 0 bases from V and 1 base from J; junction bases left unmatched: 2. This CDR3 is built from 17 residues. Germline lookup yields CDR1 MDHEN and CDR2 SYDVKM. CDR3 DNA sequence: TGTGCCAGCAGTTTATGGGCTAGCGGGGGGGGCACAGATACGCAGTATTTT. Protein sequence: CASSLWASGGGTDTQYF.

The chain has TRBV11-2 and TRBJ2-3, with 9 bases identical to TRBD2. J gave up 4 bases and V 5 bases, and 10 bases lay outside the gene matches. The CDR3 runs 16 residues. Germline V gene lookup returns CDR1 SGHAT and CDR2 FQNNGV. The CDR3: CASSPTRGGFADTQYF. CDR3 nucleotide sequence: TGTGCCAGCAGCCCTACGCGGGGGGGCTTTGCAGATACGCAGTATTTT.

The chain recombines TRBV18 with TRBJ1-1; D is perhaps TRBD1 (5 bases). Germline lookup yields CDR1 KGHSH and CDR2 LQKENI. With 0 bases removed from V and 1 base from J, the gap between germline ends came to 9 bases. The CDR3 sequence is 15 residues long. As DNA, the CDR3 is TGTGCCAGCTCACCACCTGTTGACAGGAACACTGAAGCTTTCTTT. It is translated as CASSPPVDRNTEAFF.

The chain uses TRBV27 and TRBJ1-1; 8 bases match TRBD1. CDR3 length: 15 residues. CDR1 MNHEY and CDR2 SMNVEV come from the germline V gene (reference sequence). Unmatched junction bases numbered 12, after V lost 2 bases and J lost 10 bases. The CDR3 bases are TGTGCCAGCAGTTTAGTCAGGGGGCGCAGATCGGCAGCTTTCTTT. Translation gives CASSLVRGRRSAAFF.

This clone was recorded only once. The genes are TRBV10-3 and TRBJ2-1, with 7 bases identical to TRBD2. The germline V gene has CDR1 ENHRY and CDR2 SYGVKD. With 0 bases clipped from V and 5 bases from J, the junction kept 4 bases outside the gene matches. The CDR3 is made up of 15 amino acids. The CDR3 region has the DNA TGTGCCATCAGTGAGTCGGTCGGGGGGAACAATGAGCAGTTCTTC. Translating gives CAISESVGGNNEQFF.

CDR3 nucleotides: TGTGCCAGCAGCCCCTTGGACAGCTACGAGCAGTACTTC. It encodes CASSPLDSYEQYF. The J gene is TRBJ2-7, the V gene TRBV7-9; D perhaps matches TRBD1 (6 bases). CDR1 SEHNR and CDR2 FQNEAQ come from the germline V gene (reference sequence). Trimming cost V 5 bases and J 3 bases, with 11 bases left between them. The CDR3 is 13 residues long.

The rearrangement joins TRBV30 to TRBJ1-4; D remains ambiguous. Germline V gene sequence: CDR1 GTSNPN, CDR2 SVGIG (reference sequence). The V and J ends lost 3 bases and 0 bases respectively, with 14 bases between them. The CDR3 totals 16 residues. CDR3 sequence reads: CAWSVAGGTTNEKLFF. For the CDR3, the DNA is TGTGCCTGGAGCGTTGCGGGAGGGACAACTAATGAAAAACTGTTTTTT.

This chain links TRBV13 with TRBJ1-4; 10 bases are shared with TRBD1. Per germline, CDR1 PRHDT and CDR2 FYEKMQ (reference sequence). Trimming cost V 4 bases and J 5 bases; bases outside gene matches: 4. The CDR3 consists of 15 residues. The CDR3 coding sequence is TGTGCCAGCAGCTCTACGGACAGGGGGAATGAAAAACTGTTTTTT. It yields the protein CASSSTDRGNEKLFF.

The gene calls are TRBV11-2 and TRBJ2-5; the match to TRBD2 covers 7 bases. Trimming cost V 2 bases and J 2 bases; bases outside gene matches: 11. CDR3 length: 17 amino acids. Germline CDR1 and CDR2: SGHAT and FQNNGV. CDR3 loop: CASSLSGVGSGQETQYF. CDR3 nucleotide sequence: TGTGCCAGCAGCTTATCGGGGGTGGGTAGCGGGCAAGAGACCCAGTACTTC.

The gene calls are TRBV2 and TRBJ1-2; 9 bases align to TRBD1. V dropped 4 bases and J dropped 3; count of bases not matched to a gene: 6. The CDR3 is 15 amino acids. Germline lookup yields CDR1 SNHLY and CDR2 FYNNEI. The CDR3 here is CASSVDRGMDYGYTF. The CDR3 DNA reads TGTGCCAGCAGTGTCGACAGGGGGATGGACTATGGCTACACCTTC.

This chain uses TRBV4-1 with TRBJ2-5; 11 bases are shared with TRBD2. This CDR3 spans 17 amino acids. From germline, CDR1 is MGHRA and CDR2 YSYEKL. J was trimmed by 3 bases and V by 1 base; bases with no gene match: 7. The DNA for the CDR3 is TGCGCCAGCAGCCAAGGGGGGACTAGCGGCTTAGAAGAGACCCAGTACTTC. Its translation: CASSQGGTSGLEETQYF.